This TCR beta chain is drawn from a study of blood T cell repertoires in COVID-19. Whole-study context: Spain, Italy and the United States supplied samples that represented acute and convalescent COVID-19.

Assay used: immunoSEQ multiplex PCR; TCRdb lists only in-frame clones, some missing. Here the sample spans some 240,000 clones, 80% to 90% being singletons. CDR1 LGHDT and CDR2 YNNKEL come from the germline V gene (reference sequence). The CDR3 spans 13 residues. Deletions cut 4 bases from V and 16 bases from J, with 20 bases between. Sequenced input: peripheral blood. The chain has TRBV3-1 (or the pseudogene TRBV3-2) and TRBJ2-1; D might be TRBD2 (6 bases). The clonotype comes from a woman in her 70s with COVID-19, enrolled during active disease. CDR3 region: CASSRTEGTPHFF. The CDR3 DNA reads TGTGCCAGCAGCCGCACGGAAGGGACTCCCCATTTCTTC.